The 15 T cell receptor beta chains listed next were all sequenced from one sample in a study of T-cell memory formation after mild COVID-19. MiXCR, applied by TCRdb to the 5' RACE reads, yields one record per CDR3 protein. The sample records tens of thousands of distinct CDR3 sequences, around 16% being singletons. Specimen: PBMCs or a T cell subset sorted from them (not recorded which). The source of these receptors is a man younger than 30 who had mild COVID-19 (a few samples of this study predate the infection). Cell type and time point are not known.

The CDR3 DNA sequence: TGCGCCAGCAGCCAAGATCCCTCGGCAGGGGGCTTAGGTACGTCCTACAATGAGCAGTTCTTC. The encoded protein is CASSQDPSAGGLGTSYNEQFF. J is TRBJ2-1 and V is TRBV4-3; 8 bases align to TRBD1. Trimming cost V 0 bases and J 1 base; bases outside gene matches: 17. This CDR3 has 21 residues. In germline, CDR1 is LGHNA, CDR2 YSLEER.

This chain connects TRBV6-6 to TRBJ2-1; 11 bases are a match to TRBD1. CDR3 size: 14 residues. The trim removed 8 bases at V and 4 bases at J, leaving 4 bases unmatched. The germline V gene has CDR1 MNHNY and CDR2 SVGAGI (reference sequence). CDR3 DNA sequence: TGTGCCAGCGGCGGGACAGGGGGATACAATGAGCAGTTCTTC. It encodes CASGGTGGYNEQFF.

This clonotype was found a few times. The chain is built from TRBV29-1 and TRBJ2-7; 7 bases match TRBD1. CDR1 is SQVTM and CDR2 is ANQGSEA in the germline V gene. The junction had 6 bases not matched to a gene; V was cut back by 7 bases and J by 3 bases. The length of the CDR3 is 12 residues. This CDR3 is CSAVTGVYEQYF. CDR3 nucleotides: TGCAGCGCGGTAACAGGGGTCTACGAGCAGTACTTC.

This clonotype appeared a few times. CDR3 loop: CATSDDPTNRRTRELFF. The CDR3 DNA follows: TGTGCCACCAGTGATGACCCGACTAACAGAAGGACCCGGGAGCTGTTTTTT. The chain uses TRBV24-1 and TRBJ2-2, with D possibly being TRBD2 (5 bases). V lost 3 bases, J lost 9 bases, and 22 bases lay in between. CDR3 size: 17 residues. CDR1 KGHDR and CDR2 SFDVKD come from the germline V gene.

This clonotype has only a few counts. The chain couples TRBV7-6 to TRBJ2-3; 9 nucleotides align to TRBD2. There are 17 residues in the CDR3. Germline-derived CDR1 and CDR2 are SGHVS and FNYEAQ. The V gene end was trimmed by 0 bases and the J gene end by 6 bases; junction bases not matched to a gene: 10. The CDR3, as DNA: TGTGCCAGCAGCTTAGCGTCCCAGCGGGGGGTTGCGGATACGCAGTATTTT. Its protein product is CASSLASQRGVADTQYF. Variable domain in full (rest from reference TRBV7-6 and TRBJ2-3): GAGVSQSPRYKVTKRGQDVALRCDPISGHVSLYWYRQALGQGPEFLTYFNYEAQQDKSGLPNDRFSAERPEGSISTLTIQRTEQRDSAMYRCASSLASQRGVADTQYFGPGTRLTVL.

This clonotype was seen many times. The chain carries TRBV7-2 and TRBJ2-3, with 7 nucleotides matching TRBD2. The CDR3 consists of 15 residues. CDR1 is SGHTA, CDR2 FQGNSA, per germline. Trimming took 4 bases from V and 6 from J; bases not matched to a gene: 10. The CDR3 DNA reads TGTGCCAGCAGCTCAATCGGACTAGTCGGGGATACGCAGTATTTT. This gives the protein CASSSIGLVGDTQYF.

This clonotype was detected a few times. The chain joins TRBV12-3 or TRBV12-4 to TRBJ1-1; D ambiguous. V gave up 6 bases and J gave up 3 bases, with 8 bases separating them. This CDR3 region has 12 residues. The CDR3 reads CASSAGYTEAFF. In nucleotides, the CDR3 is TGTGCCAGCAGCGCCGGATACACTGAAGCTTTCTTT.

This clonotype was found a few times. The rearrangement joins TRBV11-2 to TRBJ2-5; D not certain. Germline V CDR1 and CDR2: SGHAT, FQNNGV. With 1 base removed from V and 1 base from J, the gap between germline ends came to 7 bases. CDR3 size: 14 residues. The CDR3 bases are TGTGCCAGCAGCTTAGTACCGACCCAAGAGACCCAGTACTTC. Its protein product is CASSLVPTQETQYF.

This clonotype was counted only a few times. The chain is built from TRBV9 and TRBJ1-3; weak D call: TRBD1 (5 bases). In germline, CDR1 is SGDLS, CDR2 YYNGEE. Between the trimmed V and J ends, which lost 5 bases and 4 bases, there was a span of 13 bases. The CDR3 has 14 residues. The CDR3 DNA reads TGTGCCAGCAGTGGGCTTAGGGGCGGAAACACCATATATTTT. This codes for CASSGLRGGNTIYF.

In its sample, this clonotype was seen a few times. The rearrangement links TRBV19 to TRBJ2-1, with a tentative D call TRBD2 (5 bases). Trimming cost V 5 bases and J 7 bases, with 12 bases left between them. Germline CDR1 reads LNHDA; CDR2 reads SQIVND (reference sequence). This CDR3 has 13 residues. CDR3 coding DNA: TGTGCCAGTAGTTACGGGGTCGGGAATGAGCAGTTCTTC. Residues: CASSYGVGNEQFF.

This clonotype was observed a handful of times. The rearrangement links TRBV7-9 to TRBJ2-1; 7 positions agree with TRBD1. J gave up 8 bases and V 5 bases, and 15 bases lay outside the gene matches. Germline CDR1 and CDR2: SEHNR and FQNEAQ (reference sequence). The CDR3 sequence is 16 residues long. The CDR3 sequence: CASSPPLTGEADEQFF. CDR3 bases: TGTGCCAGCAGCCCCCCGCTTACAGGGGAAGCCGATGAGCAGTTCTTC.

The V call is TRBV6-2 or TRBV6-3, the J call TRBJ2-5, with TRBD1 matching over 9 bases. V shed 8 bases, J shed 5 bases, and the junction held 6 bases outside the gene matches. This CDR3 is built from 13 residues. Germline CDR1 and CDR2: MNHEY and SVGEGT. The CDR3 protein is CASSGQGKETQYF. CDR3 bases: TGTGCCAGCTCAGGACAGGGGAAGGAGACCCAGTACTTC.

Many counts were recorded for this clonotype. This chain links TRBV4-3 with TRBJ2-2; possibly TRBD2 for D (6 bases). CDR3 length: 11 residues. CDR1 and CDR2 (germline): LGHNA, YSLEER. Trimming stripped 11 bases from V and 4 bases from J, with 8 bases between. Here the CDR3 DNA reads TGCGCCGCGGGGTCCACCGGGGAGCTGTTTTTT. It codes for CAAGSTGELFF.

This clonotype was seen a handful of times. The chain employs TRBV4-3 and TRBJ1-1; D unclear. Germline CDR1 and CDR2: LGHNA and YSLEER. This CDR3 contains 13 residues. The germline V and J ends were trimmed by 0 bases and 6 bases, with 8 bases remaining between them. CDR3 nucleotides: TGCGCCAGCAGCCAAGAGGTGTCTGCTGAAGCTTTCTTT. Translation: CASSQEVSAEAFF.

This clonotype was counted at least ten times. CDR3 in amino acids: CASSHVEGLTDTQYF. CDR3 in DNA: TGTGCCAGCAGCCATGTCGAGGGCCTCACAGATACGCAGTATTTT. The J gene is TRBJ2-3, the V gene TRBV7-9; a weak D match, TRBD2 (5 bases). V lost 5 bases and J lost 2, with 14 bases in between. The CDR3 runs 15 residues. Germline-derived CDR1 and CDR2 are SEHNR and FQNEAQ (reference sequence).